The 31 T cell receptor beta chains below come from one sample, sequenced in a study of brain T cells in children with intractable seizures. TCRdb's table, derived via immunoSEQ multiplex PCR, lists solely in-frame clones and lacks some. Altogether hundreds of thousands of clones are present, approximately 93% being singletons, with the ten largest covering roughly 5.8%. Time point indicated: blood from clinic visit 5 months post-surgery; TSC patient then seizure free. The sequencing used peripheral blood, collected more than 4 months after surgery. These receptor sequences come from a boy in the first two years of life with tuberous sclerosis and intractable seizures.

CDR3 DNA: TGTGCCAGCAGTTACTCCCCCAAGGGGTATGAGCAGTTCTTC. Protein: CASSYSPKGYEQFF. This sequence joins TRBV6-5 and TRBJ2-1, with D maybe TRBD1 (5 bases). Germline assignment: CDR1 MNHEY and CDR2 SVGAGI. The V end was cut by 0 bases, the J end by 8 bases, with 11 bases between. The CDR3 is 14 residues long.

The chain employs TRBV6-6 and TRBJ2-7; possibly TRBD1 or TRBD2 for D (5 bases each). Trimming left V 3 bases short and J 1 base short, with 13 bases between. The CDR3 contains 15 residues. CDR1 MNHNY and CDR2 SVGAGI come from the germline V gene (reference sequence). CDR3 sequence: CASSYTGARSYEQYF. For the CDR3, the DNA is TGTGCCAGCAGTTATACCGGGGCCCGTTCCTACGAGCAGTACTTC.

This chain joins TRBV6-5 and TRBJ2-1; 10 nucleotides match TRBD1. Germline V gives CDR1 MNHEY, CDR2 SVGAGI. This CDR3 contains 16 residues. V lost 2 bases to trimming and J lost 10 bases; unmatched junction nucleotides: 11. CDR3 amino acids: CASSYPRQGAMVEQFF. Written as DNA, the CDR3 is TGTGCCAGCAGTTACCCGAGACAGGGGGCCATGGTCGAGCAGTTCTTC.

The chain carries TRBV11-2 and TRBJ2-1; TRBD2 agrees at 7 bases. The germline CDR1 and CDR2 sequences are SGHAT and FQNNGV. V was pared by 8 bases and J by 3 bases, with 7 bases of the junction left unmatched. The CDR3 length is 14 residues. As DNA, the CDR3 is TGTGCCAGCGGAGTGGCTAGCGGCTACAATGAGCAGTTCTTC. It yields the protein CASGVASGYNEQFF.

The chain employs TRBV6-6 and TRBJ1-5; TRBD1 matches at 7 bases. Trimming cost V 0 bases and J 7 bases; bases outside gene matches: 9. CDR1 and CDR2 (germline): MNHNY, SVGAGI (reference sequence). CDR3 length: 16 residues. As DNA, the CDR3 is TGTGCCAGCAGTTACTCGCCCCCCGCAGGGGGACAGCCCCAGCATTTT. This gives the protein CASSYSPPAGGQPQHF.

This rearrangement joins TRBV19 to TRBJ2-2; D not certain. CDR3 length: 14 amino acids. Germline lookup yields CDR1 LNHDA and CDR2 SQIVND (reference sequence). Trimming removed 7 bases at V and 3 bases at J, with 12 bases between. DNA for the CDR3: TGTGCCAGTAAAGAGGACGGTTACACCGGGGAGCTGTTTTTT. The encoded protein is CASKEDGYTGELFF. Together with reference TRBV19 and TRBJ2-2, the CDR3 gives the full variable domain: DGGITQSPKYLFRKEGQNVTLSCEQNLNHDAMYWYRQDPGQGLRLIYYSQIVNDFQKGDIAEGYSVSREKKESFPLTVTSAQKNPTAFYLCASKEDGYTGELFFGEGSRLTVL.

The rearrangement uses TRBV12-3 or TRBV12-4 and TRBJ1-2; D is unresolved. The V end lost 3 bases, the J end lost 4 bases, and 9 bases lay between the germline ends. The CDR3 spans 13 residues. The CDR3 DNA reads TGTGCCAGCAGTTTGGTCGGCGGCTATGGCTACACCTTC. Amino acids: CASSLVGGYGYTF.

The chain recombines TRBV28 with TRBJ1-2, with D possibly matching TRBD1 (6 bases). Germline values: CDR1 MDHEN, CDR2 SYDVKM. The CDR3 spans 12 residues. Between the trimmed V and J ends, which lost 8 bases and 3 bases, there was a span of 10 bases. CDR3 sequence: CASLDSYYGYTF. The CDR3 DNA follows: TGTGCCAGCCTGGACAGCTACTATGGCTACACCTTC.

The rearrangement joins TRBV7-2 to TRBJ1-1; D is possibly TRBD1 (5 bases). The germline V and J ends were trimmed by 5 bases and 5 bases, with 15 bases remaining between them. This CDR3 spans 14 amino acids. CDR1 SGHTA and CDR2 FQGNSA come from the germline V gene. The CDR3 DNA reads as TGTGCCAGCAGCCAAGGTTCAGGGCAAACTGAAGCTTTCTTT. Translation: CASSQGSGQTEAFF.

The chain links TRBV7-2 to TRBJ2-3; tentatively, D is TRBD2 (5 bases). The V end lost 2 bases, the J end lost 5 bases, and 14 bases lay between the germline ends. This CDR3 has 15 residues. Germline CDR1 and CDR2: SGHTA and FQGNSA. The CDR3 DNA is TGTGCCAGCAGCTTACCTTTACTCGGGGTAGATACGCAGTATTTT. This translates into CASSLPLLGVDTQYF.

The V and J genes are TRBV5-1 and TRBJ2-1, with D possibly being TRBD1 or TRBD2 (5 bases each). This CDR3 has 13 amino acids. Germline CDR1 and CDR2: SGHRS and YFSETQ. V was cut by 0 bases and J by 12 bases, with 13 bases left in between. CDR3 sequence: CASSLEGTMGQFF. The DNA for the CDR3 is TGCGCCAGCAGCTTGGAGGGGACGATGGGGCAGTTCTTC.

The V gene is TRBV6-6, the J gene TRBJ1-2; D ambiguous. CDR1 is MNHNY and CDR2 is SVGAGI in the germline V gene (reference sequence). The length of the CDR3 is 11 residues. Trimming cost V 8 bases and J 2 bases, with 6 bases left between them. CDR3 sequence (DNA): TGTGCCAGCGGTGGGAACTATGGCTACACCTTC. It yields the protein CASGGNYGYTF.

This chain connects TRBV4-1 to TRBJ2-1, with TRBD2 as a possible D gene (5 bases). The V gene's germline CDR1 is MGHRA and CDR2 YSYEKL. There are 17 residues in the CDR3. V lost 3 bases and J 0 bases, leaving 15 bases between the germline ends. The CDR3 reads CASSHVLGVSSYNEQFF. CDR3 in DNA: TGCGCCAGCAGCCATGTACTCGGGGTGAGCTCCTACAATGAGCAGTTCTTC.

This rearrangement joins TRBV14 to TRBJ1-1; D remains unclear. This CDR3 has 14 amino acids. V shed 1 base and J shed 10 bases, with 16 bases lying between them. Germline lookup yields CDR1 SGHDN and CDR2 FVKESK. Here the CDR3 reads CASSQVGGSGVAFF. The CDR3 DNA reads TGTGCCAGCAGCCAAGTGGGTGGTTCGGGTGTAGCTTTCTTT.

This clone appeared a single time. The CDR3 loop reads CSVEDGGGYEQYF. CDR3 nucleotides: TGCAGCGTTGAAGATGGGGGGGGCTACGAGCAGTACTTC. This sequence joins TRBV29-1 and TRBJ2-7; 7 nucleotides agree with TRBD2. Germline loops: CDR1 SQVTM, CDR2 ANQGSEA. The CDR3 is 13 residues long. V lost 0 bases, J lost 3 bases, and 2 bases stayed unmatched.

The chain uses TRBV24-1 and TRBJ2-3; 12 bases are a match to TRBD1. The V gene's germline CDR1 is KGHDR and CDR2 SFDVKD. With 1 base clipped from V and 1 base from J, the junction kept 2 bases outside the gene matches. The CDR3 extends over 17 amino acids. The DNA of the CDR3 is TGTGCCACCAGTGATTTCGGGACAGGGGGCCGCACAGATACGCAGTATTTT. Translated, it gives CATSDFGTGGRTDTQYF.

V usage is TRBV2 and J usage is TRBJ1-2; 8 nucleotides align to TRBD1. The length of the CDR3 is 12 residues. With V trimmed by 8 bases and J by 3 bases, 2 bases remained unmatched. Germline CDR1 reads SNHLY; CDR2 reads FYNNEI. The CDR3 is CASLGQDYGYTF. The CDR3 bases are TGTGCCAGCCTGGGACAGGACTATGGCTACACCTTC.

V and J are TRBV6-1 and TRBJ1-1; D unresolved. The CDR3 extends over 14 amino acids. The V gene lost 2 bases and the J gene lost 0 bases, with 7 bases spanning the gap. Germline V gene data show CDR1 as MNHNS and CDR2 as SASEGT. The CDR3 DNA sequence: TGTGCCAGCAGTGAAACGGCTATGAACACTGAAGCTTTCTTT. Its translation is CASSETAMNTEAFF.

The V and J genes are TRBV20-1 and TRBJ2-4, with no clear D. The CDR3 is 11 amino acids. V dropped 4 bases and J dropped 5 bases, with 6 bases sitting between them. From germline, CDR1 is DFQATT and CDR2 SNEGSKA (reference sequence). CDR3 sequence: CSAISQNIQYF. The CDR3 nucleotides are TGCAGTGCTATATCCCAAAACATTCAGTACTTC.

This clone showed up just once. The gene calls are TRBV11-2 and TRBJ2-1, with D possibly matching TRBD1 (5 bases). Germline V lookup: CDR1 SGHAT, CDR2 FQNNGV. The CDR3 length is 17 residues. Trimming pared 4 bases from V and 5 bases from J, leaving 21 bases between. CDR3 DNA sequence: TGTGCCAGCAGCTCGTTCCCTGGGGCTAGGGTGGACAATGAGCAGTTCTTC. Translating it yields CASSSFPGARVDNEQFF.

The chain combines TRBV3-1 (or the pseudogene TRBV3-2) with TRBJ2-3; TRBD2 matches at 7 bases. CDR3 length: 13 residues. V was pared by 7 bases and J by 1 base, with 2 bases of the junction left unmatched. Germline lookup yields CDR1 LGHDT and CDR2 YNNKEL (reference sequence). CDR3 nucleotides: TGTGCCAGCACAACTAGCGGCACAGATACGCAGTATTTT. It encodes CASTTSGTDTQYF.

This chain joins TRBV24-1 and TRBJ2-3; D is ambiguous. The germline gives CDR1 KGHDR, CDR2 SFDVKD. The V end was cut by 4 bases, the J end by 0 bases, with 10 bases between. The CDR3 extends over 15 amino acids. The CDR3, as DNA: TGTGCCACCAGTGACCCAGCCGACAGCACAGATACGCAGTATTTT. Translating gives CATSDPADSTDTQYF.

The chain's CDR3 is CASSQASNYGYTF. DNA of the CDR3: TGTGCCAGCAGCCAGGCCTCTAACTATGGCTACACCTTC. This chain links TRBV7-9 with TRBJ1-2; no clear D. Trimming pared 5 bases from V and 0 bases from J, leaving 7 bases between. The CDR3 has 13 residues. CDR1 and CDR2 (germline): SEHNR, FQNEAQ (reference sequence).

For the CDR3, the DNA is TGTGCCATCAGTGAGGTTGGGGGGCCAAGCTCTGGGGCCAACGTCCTGACTTTC. It is translated as CAISEVGGPSSGANVLTF. The chain employs TRBV10-3 and TRBJ2-6; D might be TRBD1 or TRBD2, each matching 6 bases. CDR1 and CDR2 from the germline V gene are ENHRY and SYGVKD. The CDR3 is 18 residues long. Trimming cost V 2 bases and J 0 bases, with 14 bases left between them.

The rearrangement links TRBV30 to TRBJ1-5; no clear D. The CDR3 length is 13 residues. Per germline, CDR1 GTSNPN and CDR2 SVGIG (reference sequence). V dropped 1 base and J dropped 6 bases, with 10 bases sitting between them. This CDR3 reads CAWSAPTFQPQHF. The CDR3 nucleotides read TGTGCCTGGAGTGCCCCGACATTTCAGCCCCAGCATTTT.

This clone was found once. The chain recombines TRBV28 with TRBJ1-1; the D is unclear. The V end lost 6 bases, the J end lost 2 bases, and 7 bases lay between the germline ends. The CDR3 is made up of 12 amino acids. The germline V gene has CDR1 MDHEN and CDR2 SYDVKM. Here the CDR3 reads CASRSRNTEAFF. CDR3 DNA: TGTGCCAGCAGGTCACGAAACACTGAAGCTTTCTTT.

V is TRBV13 and J is TRBJ1-5, with D perhaps TRBD1 (5 bases). The CDR3 totals 14 residues. Per germline, CDR1 PRHDT and CDR2 FYEKMQ (reference sequence). Trimming took off 2 bases at V and 4 bases at J, with 9 bases between the two ends. CDR3 sequence: CASSLSRANQPQHF. The CDR3, as DNA: TGTGCCAGCAGCTTAAGCAGGGCAAATCAGCCCCAGCATTTT.

V is TRBV7-9 and J is TRBJ1-2; TRBD1 aligns across 7 bases. With V trimmed by 0 bases and J by 0 bases, 4 bases remained unmatched. CDR3 length: 16 amino acids. Germline assignment: CDR1 SEHNR and CDR2 FQNEAQ (reference sequence). The DNA for the CDR3 is TGTGCCAGCAGCTTAGCGACAGGGCTTACTAACTATGGCTACACCTTC. It specifies CASSLATGLTNYGYTF.

The chain uses TRBV18 and TRBJ1-3; weak D call: TRBD1 (6 bases). Looked up from germline, CDR1 is KGHSH and CDR2 is LQKENI. This CDR3 comprises 14 residues. V lost 1 base and J lost 2, with 6 bases in between. The CDR3 sequence: CASSPRGPGNTIYF. DNA of the CDR3: TGTGCCAGCTCACCACGGGGGCCTGGAAACACCATATATTTT.

The rearrangement joins TRBV29-1 to TRBJ2-7; either TRBD1 or TRBD2 may supply D (6 bases each). Germline V gene data show CDR1 as SQVTM and CDR2 as ANQGSEA. The CDR3 extends over 11 amino acids. The V end was cut by 7 bases, the J end by 5 bases, with 12 bases between. The CDR3 bases are TGCAGCGGGGGGGCGGCGAACGAGCAGTACTTC. It translates to CSGGAANEQYF.

The rearrangement joins TRBV24-1 to TRBJ2-1; 12 positions match TRBD2. Germline CDR1 reads KGHDR; CDR2 reads SFDVKD. V shed 7 bases, J shed 10 bases, and the junction held 4 bases outside the gene matches. The CDR3 covers 13 residues. This CDR3 reads CATRTSGSLEQFF. CDR3 coding DNA: TGTGCCACCAGGACTAGCGGGAGTTTGGAGCAGTTCTTC.